Included here is one T cell receptor beta chain sequence, with context. This CDR3 is built from 18 residues. V lost 0 bases, J lost 0 bases, and 8 bases stayed unmatched. Germline-derived CDR1 and CDR2 are MGHDK and SYGVNS. The data stem from a study of cytotoxic CD8 clonotypes in ibrutinib-treated CLL. Measured with immunoSEQ multiplex PCR; TCRdb has only the in-frame clones, and not every one. Here the sample spans hundreds of thousands of clones, around four fifths being singletons. This specimen was PBMCs, taken before ibrutinib treatment. V gene TRBV25-1 combines with J gene TRBJ2-3; the match to TRBD2 covers 8 bases. The clonotype comes from a human donor with chronic lymphocytic leukemia. CDR3 nucleotides: TGTGCCAGCAGTGAATATATCGGGGGGGGTACTAGCACAGATACGCAGTATTTT. This encodes CASSEYIGGGTSTDTQYF.